A selection of T cell receptor beta chains follows, all from one sample in a study of T cell repertoires in cytomegalovirus infection. One entry per CDR3 protein, called by TCRdb with MiXCR from the reads. The sample shows 110,000 or so distinct CDR3 sequences, about 30% of them seen only once. The antigens for these receptors are not known. Source: CD8+ T cells from cultured PBMCs, taken from culture after CMV antigen stimulation. The source is a human donor in good health (CMV status not recorded). Some clones in this sample may be carry-over from other donors' samples. Both conserved end residues are part of each CDR3. D genes are given only for firm matches. Clone size, where shown, is once, few, many, or a class for clones that have expanded.

V	J	D	size	DNA	CDR3
TRBV6-2/TRBV6-3	TRBJ2-6	TRBD1	many	TGTGCCAGCAGTCGTATCCAGGGGGCGGGGGGGGCCAACGTCCTGACTTTC	CASSRIQGAGGANVLTF
TRBV4-1	TRBJ1-1	NA	NA	TGCGCCAGCAGCCAAGATATACGATCCACTGAAGCTTTCTTT	CASSQDIRSTEAFF
TRBV6-6	TRBJ2-7	NA	NA	TGTGCCAGCAGTCCCAACCAGAGAGAGCAGTACTTC	CASSPNQREQYF
TRBV9	TRBJ2-3	TRBD2	NA	TGTGCCAGCAGCGTTAATTCCAGGGAGGGTGGTACGCAGTATTTT	CASSVNSREGGTQYF
TRBV12-3/TRBV12-4	TRBJ2-3	NA	NA	TGTGCCAGCAGTTTAGCGCAGGCCCTCATTAGCACAGATACGCAGTATTTT	CASSLAQALISTDTQYF
TRBV7-2	TRBJ1-2	TRBD1	many	TGTGCCAGCAGCCCGAGTTATGCAGGGGGCCGGGGAGCTAACTATGGCTACACCTTC	CASSPSYAGGRGANYGYTF
TRBV6-1	TRBJ1-6	NA	few	TGTGCCAGCAGTGAAACCCGGGGGACATCTTATTCACCCCTCCACTTT	CASSETRGTSYSPLHF
TRBV7-2	TRBJ2-5	NA	NA	TGTGCCAGCAGCTTAGCGGTTGTGGTTCGGGAGACCCAGTACTTC	CASSLAVVVRETQYF
TRBV27	TRBJ2-7	NA	NA	TGTGCCAGCAGTTTGTTACGGGGCACCGCCTACGAGCAGTACTTC	CASSLLRGTAYEQYF
TRBV7-2	TRBJ2-7	NA	NA	TGTGCCAGCAGCTTAGTCACTGGCTCCTACGAGCAGTACTTC	CASSLVTGSYEQYF
TRBV12-3/TRBV12-4	TRBJ2-7	NA	NA	TGTGCCAGCAGTTTAGATTTTGGTGGGTACGAGCAGTACTTC	CASSLDFGGYEQYF
TRBV6-2/TRBV6-3	TRBJ1-1	TRBD1	NA	TGTGCTACTTGGCCAGGGGGCACTGAAGCTTTCTTT	CATWPGGTEAFF
TRBV10-2	TRBJ2-3	NA	NA	TGCGCCAGCTCGACTGAGGGACGGAGCACAGATACGCAGTATTTT	CASSTEGRSTDTQYF
TRBV7-6	TRBJ2-3	TRBD1	few	TGTGCCAGCAGCTTACCCGAAAACAGGGGTGAGACAGATACGCAGTATTTT	CASSLPENRGETDTQYF
TRBV6-1	TRBJ1-1	NA	few	TGTGCCAGCAGTGACGCGGCGGGGGTTGGAAACACTGAAGCTTTCTTT	CASSDAAGVGNTEAFF
TRBV5-1	TRBJ2-3	NA	few	TGCGCCAGCAGCTTGGAAGGGCTGGCAGATACGCAGTATTTT	CASSLEGLADTQYF
TRBV2	TRBJ1-5	NA	NA	TGTGCCAGCAGAGGAATGGCAGAGGCCGATCAGCCCCAGCATTTT	CASRGMAEADQPQHF
TRBV28	TRBJ2-2	NA	NA	TGTGCCAGCAGTTTAATCAGTAACACCGGGGAGCTGTTTTTT	CASSLISNTGELFF
TRBV5-8	TRBJ1-4	NA	NA	TGTGCCAGCAGCTCACCCCTCTTGGGGGATAATGAAAAACTGTTTTTT	CASSSPLLGDNEKLFF
TRBV6-5	TRBJ2-7	TRBD1	NA	TGTGCCAGCAGTTACTCCCGGACAGGGGGCTATATGCAGTACTTC	CASSYSRTGGYMQYF
TRBV4-3	TRBJ1-1	NA	few	TGCGCCAGCAGCCGCAGGGATTTCACTGAAGCTTTCTTT	CASSRRDFTEAFF
TRBV6-5	TRBJ2-7	NA	few	TGTGCCAGCAGTTACTTTCGGGGTCCTTACGAGCAGTACTTC	CASSYFRGPYEQYF
TRBV7-8	TRBJ2-5	TRBD1	few	TGTGCCAGCAGCTTAGGTGGGACAGGTCTGCAAGAGACCCAGTACTTC	CASSLGGTGLQETQYF
TRBV6-2/TRBV6-3	TRBJ1-1	NA	few	TGTGCCAGCAGTTACGGCAGGGGAGGCACTGAAGCTTTCTTT	CASSYGRGGTEAFF
TRBV9	TRBJ2-1	NA	many	TGTGCCAGCAGCGTAGATGGAGGGCCCCAATACAATGAGCAGTTCTTC	CASSVDGGPQYNEQFF
TRBV28	TRBJ2-1	NA	NA	TGTGCCAGCAGTCCTGCCGGCCTTGCCGATACCCACAATGAGCAGTTCTTC	CASSPAGLADTHNEQFF
TRBV20-1	TRBJ1-4	TRBD1	NA	TGCAGTGCTCCGGGACAGCCTTCAACTAATGAAAAACTGTTTTTT	CSAPGQPSTNEKLFF
TRBV9	TRBJ2-1	TRBD2	NA	TGTGCCAGCAGCGTAGGTAGCGGGGGGGCTAATGAGCAGTTCTTC	CASSVGSGGANEQFF
TRBV4-3	TRBJ1-1	NA	NA	TGCGCCAGCAGCCAAGGTAACGAAAACACTGAAGCTTTCTTT	CASSQGNENTEAFF
TRBV7-9	TRBJ2-1	TRBD2	many	TGTGCCAGCAGCTTTCGGGGGGGTTACAATGAGCAGTTCTTC	CASSFRGGYNEQFF
TRBV11-2	TRBJ2-6	NA	few	TGTGCCAGCAGCTTCCCGTCGCGTTCTGGGGCCAACGTCCTGACTTTC	CASSFPSRSGANVLTF
TRBV7-6	TRBJ2-3	TRBD1	many	TGTGCCAGCAGCTTAGGACAGGGCTTAATAGATACGCAGTATTTT	CASSLGQGLIDTQYF
TRBV10-3	TRBJ1-4	NA	few	TGTGCCATCAGTGAGGGGAGGCGGGAACTGTTTTTT	CAISEGRRELFF
TRBV5-8	TRBJ2-3	NA	NA	TGTGCCAGCAGCTCCTTGGCGGACCCGGAGGATACGCAGTATTTT	CASSSLADPEDTQYF
TRBV12-3/TRBV12-4	TRBJ1-5	TRBD1	NA	TGTGCCAGCAGTCACGACAGGGGTTTACAGCCCCAGCATTTT	CASSHDRGLQPQHF
TRBV5-5	TRBJ2-7	NA	NA	TGTGCCAGCAGCACGGGACGCGTCTACGAGCAGTACTTC	CASSTGRVYEQYF
TRBV7-9	TRBJ1-2	NA	NA	TGTGCCAGCAGCTCCCGGACTGACGTCCGCTATGGCTACACCTTC	CASSSRTDVRYGYTF
TRBV24-1	TRBJ1-5	NA	NA	TGTGCCACCAGTGACGGCATTCAGCCCCAGCATTTT	CATSDGIQPQHF
TRBV7-6	TRBJ2-1	NA	few	TGTGCCAGCGCTGGTCTCCCAACAGGCTTACGGGGCTACAATGAGCAGTTCTTC	CASAGLPTGLRGYNEQFF
TRBV29-1	TRBJ2-1	NA	few	TGCAGCGTTGAGCTTAGCTACGCATTGGGTAATGAGCAGTTCTTC	CSVELSYALGNEQFF